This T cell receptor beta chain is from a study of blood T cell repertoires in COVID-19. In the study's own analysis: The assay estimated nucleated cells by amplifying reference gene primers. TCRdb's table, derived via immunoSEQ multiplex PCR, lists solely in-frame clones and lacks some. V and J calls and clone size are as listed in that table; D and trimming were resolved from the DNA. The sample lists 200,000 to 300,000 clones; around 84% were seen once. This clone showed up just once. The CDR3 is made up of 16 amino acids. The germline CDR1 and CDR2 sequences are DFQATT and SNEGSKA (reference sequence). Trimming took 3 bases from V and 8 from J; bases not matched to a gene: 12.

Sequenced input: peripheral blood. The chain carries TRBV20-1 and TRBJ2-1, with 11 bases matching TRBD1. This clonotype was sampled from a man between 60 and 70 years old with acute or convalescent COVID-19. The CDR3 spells CSASKETRGQGDEQFF. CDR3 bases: TGCAGTGCTAGTAAGGAAACCCGGGGACAGGGGGATGAGCAGTTCTTC.